The 15 T cell receptor beta chains given below trace back to one sample, sequenced in a study of blood T cell repertoires in COVID-19. The repertoire was sequenced with immunoSEQ multiplex PCR; TCRdb's copy has only in-frame clones and lacks some. Of tens of thousands of clones listed, around 84% are singletons. The source material was peripheral blood. These receptors were taken from a man aged 70 or older with acute or convalescent COVID-19.

The chain couples TRBV6-2 or TRBV6-3 to TRBJ1-6; the D is unclear. The germline V gene encodes CDR1 MNHEY and CDR2 SVGEGT. V was shortened by 2 bases and J by 9 bases, with 14 bases between the two germline ends. The CDR3 runs 15 residues. The CDR3 reads CASSYPVPGGSPLHF. CDR3 bases: TGTGCCAGCAGTTACCCGGTTCCGGGAGGTTCACCCCTCCACTTT.

The V gene is TRBV2, the J gene TRBJ1-1; 8 bases line up with TRBD1. Trimming took 5 bases from V and 6 from J; bases not matched to a gene: 5. Germline V lookup: CDR1 SNHLY, CDR2 FYNNEI. The CDR3 loop spans 13 amino acids. The CDR3 DNA reads TGTGCCAGCAGTCCACAGGGGGTCTCTGAAGCTTTCTTT. Its protein is CASSPQGVSEAFF. Looking up the rest from reference TRBV2 and TRBJ1-1 gives the full variable domain: EPEVTQTPSHQVTQMGQEVILRCVPISNHLYFYWYRQILGQKVEFLVSFYNNEISEKSEIFDDQFSVERPDGSNFTLKIRSTKLEDSAMYFCASSPQGVSEAFFGQGTRLTVV.

This chain joins TRBV9 and TRBJ1-1; no firm D call. V lost 1 base and J 2 bases, leaving 6 bases between the germline ends. The CDR3 is 13 amino acids. Germline V gene sequence: CDR1 SGDLS, CDR2 YYNGEE. The CDR3 nucleotides are TGTGCCAGCAGCGTATTTTTAAACACTGAAGCTTTCTTT. It codes for CASSVFLNTEAFF.

This rearrangement joins TRBV7-6 to TRBJ2-1; the D is unclear. Germline loops: CDR1 SGHVS, CDR2 FNYEAQ. V was pared by 1 base and J by 4 bases, with 5 bases between. CDR3 length: 13 residues. The CDR3: CASSLVRYNEQFF. CDR3 DNA sequence: TGTGCCAGCAGCTTAGTCAGGTACAATGAGCAGTTCTTC.

This clone was counted between two and nine times. The CDR3 here is CAWTSRETQYF. CDR3 nucleotide sequence: TGTGCCTGGACTAGCAGAGAGACCCAGTACTTC. This sequence joins TRBV30 and TRBJ2-5, with a possible D match to TRBD2 (5 bases). Trimming shortened V by 4 bases and J by 4 bases, and 7 bases separated the two germline ends. Germline CDR1 is GTSNPN and CDR2 is SVGIG (reference sequence). The CDR3 loop spans 11 amino acids.

The chain is built from TRBV19 and TRBJ2-1, with TRBD2 identical over 14 bases. CDR3 size: 14 residues. With V trimmed by 4 bases and J by 8 bases, 1 base remained unmatched. CDR1 and CDR2 (germline): LNHDA, SQIVND (reference sequence). In nucleotides, the CDR3 is TGTGCCAGTAGTAGGACTAGCGGGAGGTATGAGCAGTTCTTC. Its translation: CASSRTSGRYEQFF.

The genes are TRBV13 and TRBJ2-2; D is unclear. The germline V and J ends were trimmed by 5 bases and 8 bases, with 6 bases remaining between them. Germline V lookup: CDR1 PRHDT, CDR2 FYEKMQ (reference sequence). This CDR3 spans 11 amino acids. The CDR3 here is CASSAEGELFF. The CDR3 coding sequence is TGTGCCAGCAGCGCTGAGGGGGAGCTGTTTTTT.

CDR3 nucleotides: TGCAGCACCGCCCCAGAATCGCCAGATACGCAGTATTTT. Translating it yields CSTAPESPDTQYF. The rearrangement joins TRBV29-1 to TRBJ2-3; D uncertain. CDR3 size: 13 residues. The germline V and J ends were trimmed by 8 bases and 4 bases, with 16 bases remaining between them. Germline V gene data show CDR1 as SQVTM and CDR2 as ANQGSEA.

The chain carries TRBV10-2 and TRBJ2-1; 8 positions agree with TRBD1. CDR3 length equals 16 residues. The germline gives CDR1 WSHSY, CDR2 SAAADI. The ends lost 6 bases at V and 12 bases at J; junction bases unmatched: 19. CDR3 protein: CASSPDRVLVPLGQFF. CDR3 coding DNA: TGCGCCAGCAGCCCGGACAGGGTTCTGGTCCCTTTAGGGCAGTTCTTC.

The chain combines TRBV30 with TRBJ1-1; D perhaps matches TRBD1 (6 bases). The CDR3 has 14 amino acids. Per germline, CDR1 GTSNPN and CDR2 SVGIG (reference sequence). V lost 5 bases and J lost 2, with 15 bases in between. The CDR3 coding sequence is TGTGCCTGGTACCCCTTCAGGGGCAACACTGAAGCTTTCTTT. Translation: CAWYPFRGNTEAFF.

The V and J genes are TRBV3-1 (or the pseudogene TRBV3-2) and TRBJ1-2; 7 nucleotides match TRBD1. The CDR3 sequence is 17 residues long. The V and J ends lost 0 bases and 2 bases, in that order; junction bases with no gene match: 9. The V gene's germline CDR1 is LGHDT and CDR2 YNNKEL (reference sequence). CDR3 sequence (DNA): TGTGCCAGCAGCCAAGAGAGGAGGGGACAGCCAAACTATGGCTACACCTTC. Protein: CASSQERRGQPNYGYTF.

J is TRBJ2-1 and V is TRBV28; 8 bases agree with TRBD2. The germline V gene has CDR1 MDHEN and CDR2 SYDVKM. The CDR3 spans 15 residues. V lost 3 bases to trimming and J lost 9 bases; unmatched junction nucleotides: 10. The CDR3 protein is CASSLELAAPGEQFF. CDR3 DNA sequence: TGTGCCAGCAGTTTGGAACTAGCGGCCCCGGGTGAGCAGTTCTTC.

This clone has a count of ten or more. V gene TRBV10-1 combines with J gene TRBJ1-1; TRBD1 aligns across 7 bases. The germline gives CDR1 WNHNN, CDR2 SYGVQD (reference sequence). This CDR3 is built from 13 residues. After removal of 5 bases from V and 3 bases from J, the junction contained 3 bases not matched to a gene. CDR3 sequence reads: CASSRQGDTEAFF. The CDR3 DNA sequence: TGCGCCAGCAGTAGACAGGGAGACACTGAAGCTTTCTTT.

The J gene is TRBJ1-1, the V gene TRBV28, with D unresolved. CDR1 is MDHEN and CDR2 is SYDVKM in the germline V gene. V shed 6 bases and J shed 5 bases, with 10 bases lying between them. CDR3 size: 12 residues. The CDR3 is CASSQTWTEAFF. Here the CDR3 DNA reads TGTGCCAGCAGCCAGACTTGGACTGAAGCTTTCTTT. Full variable domain (remainder filled in from reference TRBV28 and TRBJ1-1): DVKVTQSSRYLVKRTGEKVFLECVQDMDHENMFWYRQDPGLGLRLIYFSYDVKMKEKGDIPEGYSVSREKKERFSLILESASTNQTSMYLCASSQTWTEAFFGQGTRLTVV.

The chain has TRBV5-4 and TRBJ2-7; TRBD2 agrees at 7 bases. CDR1 and CDR2 (germline): SGHNT, YYREEE (reference sequence). The CDR3 has 16 residues. Unmatched junction bases numbered 13, after V lost 4 bases and J lost 3 bases. CDR3 region: CASSPGGGLGDYEQYF. CDR3 sequence (DNA): TGTGCCAGCAGCCCTGGGGGGGGACTTGGGGACTACGAGCAGTACTTC.